The rows below give T cell receptor beta chains drawn from one sample of a study of vaccination and CD4 T cells after COVID-19. Their antigen targets remain unknown. TCRdb reprocessed the PCR reads with MiXCR, giving one entry per CDR3 protein. Among roughly 10,000 distinct CDR3 sequences listed, about 50% were seen once. The sample was CD4+ T cells from blood, cultured in vitro. Source of these receptors: a human donor who had recovered from COVID-19. Both conserved end residues are part of each CDR3. The D gene is left open where the match is weak. Rows may omit the clone size; those that give it use once, few, many or a size class.

CDR3 protein	CDR3 DNA	J gene	clone size	D gene	V gene
CASSTNSGRGQETQYF	TGTGCCAGCAGTACCAATAGCGGGAGGGGGCAGGAGACCCAGTACTTC	TRBJ2-5	-	TRBD2	TRBV6-1
CASSSVGMNTEAFF	TGTGCCAGCAGCTCCGTAGGCATGAACACTGAAGCTTTCTTT	TRBJ1-1	-	-	TRBV7-2
CASSSDGPEGSPLHF	TGCGCCAGCAGTAGTGACGGCCCTGAGGGTTCACCCCTCCACTTT	TRBJ1-6	-	-	TRBV5-1
CAISEPPGLAAYEQYF	TGTGCCATCAGTGAGCCCCCGGGACTAGCGGCCTACGAGCAGTACTTC	TRBJ2-7	-	TRBD2	TRBV10-3
CSAKQNSDNEQFF	TGCAGTGCTAAACAAAACTCCGACAATGAGCAGTTCTTC	TRBJ2-1	medium-sized	-	TRBV20-1
CSARASEFRETQYF	TGCAGTGCTAGGGCTAGCGAGTTTCGAGAGACCCAGTACTTC	TRBJ2-5	large	-	TRBV20-1
CASRPNSGRAAGELFF	TGTGCCAGCAGGCCCAATAGCGGGAGGGCCGCCGGGGAGCTGTTTTTT	TRBJ2-2	-	TRBD2	TRBV7-9
CASSHLGFMNTEAFF	TGCGCCAGCAGCCATCTGGGGTTTATGAACACTGAAGCTTTCTTT	TRBJ1-1	-	-	TRBV4-1
CASSAGTLSTDTQYF	TGTGCCAGCAGTGCGGGTACCCTAAGCACAGATACGCAGTATTTT	TRBJ2-3	few	-	TRBV2
CATSDRDRRKTQYF	TGTGCCACCAGTGATCGGGACAGGCGAAAGACCCAGTACTTC	TRBJ2-5	few	TRBD1	TRBV24-1
CASSPGGKAGGYGYTF	TGTGCCAGCAGCCCGGGCGGGAAGGCCGGGGGTTATGGCTACACCTTC	TRBJ1-2	once	-	TRBV7-8
CASSSELDRPNYGYTF	TGTGCCAGCAGCTCCGAACTGGACAGGCCTAACTATGGCTACACCTTC	TRBJ1-2	-	TRBD1	TRBV7-2
CASSFRGGGQYF	TGTGCCAGCAGCTTTAGAGGGGGTGGGCAGTATTTT	TRBJ2-3	few	-	TRBV7-9
CASIGTAATNEKLFF	TGTGCCAGCATTGGGACAGCAGCAACTAATGAAAAACTGTTTTTT	TRBJ1-4	-	TRBD1	TRBV28
CASSSMNTEAFF	TGTGCCAGCAGCTCAATGAACACTGAAGCTTTCTTT	TRBJ1-1	few	-	TRBV11-2
CASSPRRGETQYF	TGTGCCAGCAGCCCACGCCGGGGAGAGACCCAGTACTTC	TRBJ2-5	large	-	TRBV7-6
CASSLLGGTGYQETQYF	TGTGCCAGCAGCTTACTGGGGGGGACAGGGTACCAAGAGACCCAGTACTTC	TRBJ2-5	-	TRBD1	TRBV7-6
CASSLPTRGKEWAKNIQYF	TGTGCCAGCAGCTTACCGACTCGCGGTAAGGAATGGGCCAAAAACATTCAGTACTTC	TRBJ2-4	-	-	TRBV11-2